The text below deals with one T cell receptor beta chain. In its sample, this clone was seen a few times. This receptor's antigen is unknown. The record has no base qualities; no much larger clone is one base away. The trial excluded patients who had a history of autoimmune disease or were on systemic immunosuppression. In every dose cohort, peripheral blood was drawn for TCR sequencing at baseline, cycle 4 day 1, and cycle 7 day 1. Samples came from an open-label, multicenter, first-in-human phase I dose-escalation trial of ivuxolimab. The trial enrolled adults with locally advanced or metastatic head and neck squamous cell, hepatocellular, melanoma or renal cell carcinoma. CD4+ and CD8+ T cells were sorted separately from peripheral blood before TCR sequencing. This entry belongs to a study of OX40 agonist ivuxolimab in advanced cancers. In the study overall: Ivuxolimab was a fully human IgG2 agonistic monoclonal antibody targeting the costimulatory receptor OX40 (CD134). Intravenous ivuxolimab was administered to patients every 2 weeks at six dose levels: 0.01, 0.1, 0.3, 1.5, 3 and 10 mg/kg. Among the 52 dose-escalation patients, about 19 had hepatocellular carcinoma, 15 or so melanoma, 9 renal cell carcinoma and 9 head and neck cancer. The dose-escalation cohort was about 83% male with a mean age of about 58 years, ranging from roughly 20 to 80. Prior anti-PD-1, anti-PD-L1 or anti-CTLA-4 therapy was permitted, and about two fifths of dose-escalation patients had received checkpoint inhibitors. Partial responses occurred in three dose-escalation patients, of whom one had hepatocellular carcinoma and two had cutaneous melanoma. The point of sequencing TCRbeta in the periphery was to test whether ivuxolimab changed TCR sequence diversity and drove clonal T-cell expansion. The paper describes the monotherapy dose-escalation part (N = 52 patients) of the phase I trial of ivuxolimab.

The germline V end is reduced by 5 bases and the J end by 4 bases; junction bases left unmatched: 11. The germline V gene specifies MDHEN as CDR1 and SYDVKM as CDR2. The CDR3, from cysteine to phenylalanine, totals 15 residues. Only CDR3 DNA remains: 45 bases, in frame from the first base. Study-level results and caveats: Low levels of normalized T-cell clonal expansion were also seen in some nonresponding patients. Antigen specificity was not determined for the clonally expanded peripheral T cells. In partial responders in the 0.1-3.0 mg/kg groups, normalized peripheral clonal expansion was found to be among the lowest, especially among CD8+ T cells. On average, CD8+ T cells showed more expanded clones than CD4+ T cells after ivuxolimab. Clonal expansion of both CD4+ and CD8+ blood T cells was observed from baseline to week 6 at doses 0.1 to 3.0 mg/kg.

To sequence the TCRbeta CDR3 region, genomic DNA was isolated from the sorted cells. The immunoSEQ Assay was used for sequencing of TCRbeta CDR3 regions. TCRdb obtained this table from immuneACCESS and retained in-frame rearrangements with V and J assigned. These tables miss some clones; where compared with another copy, unresolved V genes account for less than half of the shortfall, and the remainder is unexplained. Counted in this sample were about 27,000 clones; 65% to 80% of them appeared once. The ten most abundant clones make up about 15% of the sample. The clonotype comes from an adult with an advanced solid tumor such as melanoma, head and neck, liver or kidney cancer. Sequencing was performed on CD4+ or CD8+ T cells sorted from blood, taken in a trial of the OX40 agonist ivuxolimab. The chain links TRBV28 with TRBJ2-7, and TRBD1 aligns with 7 junction nucleotides. At the DNA level, the sequence is TGTGCCAGCAGTATCCCCACGGGACAGAGATACGAGCAGTACTTC. Its translation is CASSIPTGQRYEQYF.